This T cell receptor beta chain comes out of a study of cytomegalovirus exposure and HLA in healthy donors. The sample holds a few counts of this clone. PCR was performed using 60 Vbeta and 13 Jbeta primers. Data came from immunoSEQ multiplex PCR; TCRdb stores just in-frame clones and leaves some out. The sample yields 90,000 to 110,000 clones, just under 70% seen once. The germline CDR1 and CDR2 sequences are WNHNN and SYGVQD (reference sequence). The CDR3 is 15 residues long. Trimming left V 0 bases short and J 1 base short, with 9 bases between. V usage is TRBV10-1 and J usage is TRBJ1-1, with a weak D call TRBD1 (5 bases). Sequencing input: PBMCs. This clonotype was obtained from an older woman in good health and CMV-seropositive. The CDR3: CASSESDQGNTEAFF. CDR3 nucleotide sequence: TGCGCCAGCAGTGAGTCGGATCAGGGGAACACTGAAGCTTTCTTT.